The TCR beta chain under discussion was sequenced for a study of blood T cell repertoires in COVID-19. Here immunoSEQ multiplex PCR was the method, and the copy in TCRdb shows in-frame clones only, minus some. Here the sample spans about 150,000 clones, just under 85% being singletons. The CDR3 covers 18 residues. The V and J ends lost 4 bases and 0 bases respectively, with 20 bases between them. Looked up from germline, CDR1 is KGHDR and CDR2 is SFDVKD. Those who participated ranged in age from about 18 to 89 years and resided in some 24 US areas. In assigning cohorts, the study relied on participant-reported clinical history. Donors in Cohort 3 counted as recovered after two negative PCRs, clearance, or symptom resolution.

This TCR came from a woman aged 35 to 49 who had recovered from COVID-19. Sequencing was carried out using PBMCs or T cells enriched from blood (not recorded which). This rearrangement joins TRBV24-1 to TRBJ1-1; TRBD1 is a possible D gene (6 bases). As DNA, the CDR3 is TGTGCCACCAGTGACCCGCGACAGGTAAGTGTCATGAACACTGAAGCTTTCTTT. Translation gives CATSDPRQVSVMNTEAFF.